The 7 T cell receptor beta chains presented below share a single source sample, sequenced in a study of shared clonotypes between healthy human individuals. Clones were read by immunoSEQ multiplex PCR, and TCRdb kept only the in-frame ones, dropping some. The table shows 1.4 million or so clones, with roughly 98.5% occurring only once. Sequenced input: naive CD4+ T cells sorted from blood. This sample's subset: CD45RA+ positively selected. Receptors were obtained from a man under 40 in good health.

The V gene is TRBV18, the J gene TRBJ2-2; a weak D match, TRBD1 (6 bases). Trimming cost V 4 bases and J 2 bases, with 17 bases left between them. Germline CDR1 and CDR2: KGHSH and LQKENI. The CDR3 loop spans 17 amino acids. The CDR3 DNA reads as TGTGCCAGCTCACGAAGCTCCGGGACAAGAAACACCGGGGAGCTGTTTTTT. Residues: CASSRSSGTRNTGELFF.

The chain links TRBV27 to TRBJ2-7, with D perhaps TRBD1 or TRBD2 (6 bases each). The CDR3 consists of 16 residues. The germline CDR1 and CDR2 sequences are MNHEY and SMNVEV (reference sequence). V lost 3 bases to trimming and J lost 4 bases, with 19 bases between them. CDR3 amino acids: CASSFSLRGRIYEQYF. Written as DNA, the CDR3 is TGTGCCAGCAGTTTCTCCCTTAGGGGGAGGATATACGAGCAGTACTTC.

The CDR3 nucleotides are TGTGCCACCAGCAGACAGGGGAGTACGCAGTATTTT. It specifies CATSRQGSTQYF. This chain uses TRBV15 with TRBJ2-3; weak D call: TRBD1 (6 bases). This CDR3 contains 12 residues. V was pared by 2 bases and J by 8 bases, with 8 bases between. Germline values: CDR1 LNHNV, CDR2 YYDKDF (reference sequence).

As DNA, the CDR3 is TGTGCCAGCAGTTTATCAGGGAGGTACCAAGAGACCCAGTACTTC. Encoded protein: CASSLSGRYQETQYF. The chain employs TRBV27 and TRBJ2-5, with D possibly being TRBD2 (6 bases). V shed 0 bases and J shed 0 bases, with 8 bases lying between them. The CDR3 is 15 residues long. Per germline, CDR1 MNHEY and CDR2 SMNVEV (reference sequence).

With respect to this clone: The sample holds other DNA sequences that translate to the same CDR3. The chain employs TRBV6-5 and TRBJ1-1; D possibly corresponds to TRBD1 (6 bases). The V end was cut by 6 bases, the J end by 5 bases, with 13 bases between. The CDR3 covers 13 residues. CDR1 is MNHEY, CDR2 SVGAGI, per germline. The DNA of the CDR3 is TGTGCCAGCAGCCGGCAGGGGAGTACTGAAGCTTTCTTT. It codes for CASSRQGSTEAFF.

The chain has TRBV5-1 and TRBJ1-1, with 8 bases that match TRBD1. In germline, CDR1 is SGHRS, CDR2 YFSETQ. CDR3 length equals 14 residues. Losses at the gene ends were 4 bases for V and 1 base for J; bases not matched to a gene: 3. CDR3 coding DNA: TGCGCCAGCAGCGGACAGGGCGGGAACACTGAAGCTTTCTTT. Protein: CASSGQGGNTEAFF.

V and J are TRBV5-6 and TRBJ2-7, with TRBD1 matching 7 bases. CDR3 length: 16 amino acids. With V trimmed by 0 bases and J by 0 bases, 6 bases remained unmatched. CDR1 and CDR2 (germline): SGHDT, YYEEEE. CDR3 sequence reads: CASSLVIRDSSYEQYF. CDR3 coding DNA: TGTGCCAGCAGCTTGGTCATTCGGGACAGCTCCTACGAGCAGTACTTC.